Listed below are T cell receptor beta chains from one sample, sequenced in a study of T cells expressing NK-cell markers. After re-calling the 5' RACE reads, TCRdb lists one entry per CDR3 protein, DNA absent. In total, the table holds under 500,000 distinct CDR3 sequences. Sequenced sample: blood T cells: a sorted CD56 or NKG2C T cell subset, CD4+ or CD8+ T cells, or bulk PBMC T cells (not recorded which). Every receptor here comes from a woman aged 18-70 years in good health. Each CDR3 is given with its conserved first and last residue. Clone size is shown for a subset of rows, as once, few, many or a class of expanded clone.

CDR3aa: CSVEAGGGQFF
j_gene: TRBJ2-1
abundance: -
v_gene: TRBV29-1
len: 11

CDR3aa: CASSWPTGANSPLHF
j_gene: TRBJ1-6
abundance: -
v_gene: TRBV7-2
len: 15

CDR3aa: CASGLVPGDEQFF
j_gene: TRBJ2-1
abundance: -
v_gene: TRBV12-5
len: 13

CDR3aa: CASSPGVSGRQLETQYF
j_gene: TRBJ2-5
abundance: -
v_gene: TRBV7-8
len: 17

CDR3aa: CASSPDRKNTGELFF
j_gene: TRBJ2-2
abundance: -
v_gene: TRBV3-1
len: 15

CDR3aa: CASSLGVDNYGYTF
j_gene: TRBJ1-2
abundance: -
v_gene: TRBV7-9
len: 14

CDR3aa: CASSFRGSEAFF
j_gene: TRBJ1-1
abundance: -
v_gene: TRBV11-3
len: 12

CDR3aa: CASSLGPGIYNEQFF
j_gene: TRBJ2-1
abundance: -
v_gene: TRBV5-1
len: 15

CDR3aa: CASSLGPVRGNNEQFF
j_gene: TRBJ2-1
abundance: -
v_gene: TRBV11-3
len: 16

CDR3aa: CASSLNRPGMNTEAFF
j_gene: TRBJ1-1
abundance: -
v_gene: TRBV5-1
len: 16

CDR3aa: CASSQDAGSSGNTIYF
j_gene: TRBJ1-3
abundance: large
v_gene: TRBV4-3
len: 16